This is a list of T cell receptor beta chains from one sample in a study of glioma-infiltrating T cells. TCRdb recomputed calls from the multiplex PCR reads with MiXCR, one row per CDR3 protein. The data contain about 180,000 distinct CDR3 sequences, about 47% of them singletons. Input material: glioma tissue, nonneoplastic brain tissue, or PBMCs (not recorded which). Receptor source: a human donor with low-grade glioma or glioblastoma, undergoing nonglioma brain surgery, or in good health (not recorded which). Both conserved end residues are part of each CDR3. The D gene is left open where the match is weak. Not all rows give a size; the values are once, few, many and, for expanded clones, a class.

CDR3: CASSIISGNGEQFF
DNA: TGTGCCAGTAGTATAATTAGCGGGAATGGTGAGCAGTTCTTC
D: TRBD2
J: TRBJ2-1
size: .
V: TRBV19

CDR3: CASSTNPGTGQETQYF
DNA: TGTGCCAGTAGTACAAACCCCGGGACAGGGCAAGAGACCCAGTACTTC
D: TRBD1
J: TRBJ2-5
size: .
V: TRBV19

CDR3: CASSQEDRTGNTIYF
DNA: TGCGCCAGCAGCCAAGAAGACAGGACGGGAAACACCATATATTTT
D: .
J: TRBJ1-3
size: .
V: TRBV4-1

CDR3: CASSQTADTQYF
DNA: TGTGCCAGCAGCCAGACAGCAGATACGCAGTATTTT
D: .
J: TRBJ2-3
size: many
V: TRBV28

CDR3: CASTHRTVDSPLHF
DNA: TGTGCCAGCACTCACAGGACAGTAGATTCACCCCTCCACTTT
D: .
J: TRBJ1-6
size: .
V: TRBV12-3/TRBV12-4

CDR3: CASSPLPGGSRTDTQYF
DNA: TGTGCCAGCAGTCCCCTCCCAGGGGGTTCTAGGACAGATACGCAGTATTTT
D: TRBD1
J: TRBJ2-3
size: .
V: TRBV6-1

CDR3: CSAIYRGDDTGELFF
DNA: TGCAGTGCTATATACAGGGGCGATGATACTGGGGAGCTGTTTTTT
D: TRBD1
J: TRBJ2-2
size: .
V: TRBV20-1

CDR3: CASSQDRELVNSGANVLTF
DNA: TGCGCCAGCAGCCAAGATCGCGAGTTGGTCAACTCTGGGGCCAACGTCCTGACTTTC
D: .
J: TRBJ2-6
size: .
V: TRBV4-1

CDR3: CASSQFPGLSPEQYF
DNA: TGCGCCAGCAGCCAATTCCCGGGACTTTCCCCCGAGCAGTACTTC
D: .
J: TRBJ2-7
size: few
V: TRBV4-1

CDR3: CASIDTGGTIQYF
DNA: TGTGCCAGCATTGATACAGGGGGCACCATTCAGTACTTC
D: TRBD1
J: TRBJ2-4
size: few
V: TRBV2

CDR3: CASSPTGEQPQHF
DNA: TGTGCCAGCTCGCCTACAGGAGAGCAGCCCCAGCATTTT
D: .
J: TRBJ1-5
size: many
V: TRBV18

CDR3: CASSDPKGLADTDTQYF
DNA: TGTGCCAGCAGTGACCCGAAGGGACTGGCTGACACAGATACGCAGTATTTT
D: .
J: TRBJ2-3
size: many
V: TRBV6-1

CDR3: CASRRQPTGPAYEQYF
DNA: TGTGCCAGCAGGCGACAGCCTACGGGACCGGCCTACGAGCAGTACTTC
D: .
J: TRBJ2-7
size: .
V: TRBV6-1

CDR3: CASSEAEAFF
DNA: TGTGCCAGCAGTGAAGCTGAAGCTTTCTTT
D: .
J: TRBJ1-1
size: .
V: TRBV2

CDR3: CASSVGQGGNEQFF
DNA: TGTGCCAGCAGCGTAGGGCAGGGTGGCAATGAGCAGTTCTTC
D: .
J: TRBJ2-1
size: .
V: TRBV2

CDR3: CASAYSRGTDTQYF
DNA: TGTGCCAGCGCTTACAGCAGGGGCACAGATACGCAGTATTTT
D: .
J: TRBJ2-3
size: many
V: TRBV28

CDR3: CSARTSGRAGEETQYF
DNA: TGCAGTGCTCGGACTAGCGGGAGGGCCGGAGAAGAGACCCAGTACTTC
D: TRBD2
J: TRBJ2-5
size: many
V: TRBV20-1

CDR3: CASSVEYIGNEQFF
DNA: TGTGCCAGCAGCGTAGAATATATTGGGAATGAGCAGTTCTTC
D: .
J: TRBJ2-1
size: .
V: TRBV9

CDR3: CASSSPSGMNEQFF
DNA: TGTGCCAGCAGCTCACCTAGCGGGATGAATGAGCAGTTCTTC
D: TRBD2
J: TRBJ2-1
size: .
V: TRBV5-4

CDR3: CAIDGGGLHYGYTF
DNA: TGTGCCATCGACGGCGGAGGATTGCACTATGGCTACACCTTC
D: .
J: TRBJ1-2
size: many
V: TRBV28

CDR3: CDSFRFGRGYNF
DNA: TGTGACAGCTTTCGCTTCGGTCGAGGCTACAACTTC
D: .
J: TRBJ1-2
size: .
V: TRBV28

CDR3: CASRLAGRHNEQFF
DNA: TGTGCCAGCAGGCTGGCAGGACGCCACAATGAGCAGTTCTTC
D: .
J: TRBJ2-1
size: many
V: TRBV6-1

CDR3: CAISYLCQNSQPQHF
DNA: .
D: .
J: TRBJ1-5
size: .
V: TRBV6-2/TRBV6-3

CDR3: CASSLLGITDTQYF
DNA: TGTGCCAGCAGCCTCCTAGGAATAACAGATACGCAGTATTTT
D: .
J: TRBJ2-3
size: many
V: TRBV7-6

CDR3: CATSDGSTDTQYF
DNA: TGTGCCACCAGTGATGGTAGCACAGATACGCAGTATTTT
D: .
J: TRBJ2-3
size: many
V: TRBV24-1

CDR3: CATSQDNTVQFF
DNA: TGCGCCACCAGCCAAGACAACACCGTTCAGTTCTTC
D: .
J: TRBJ2-1
size: .
V: TRBV4-3

CDR3: CASSRAGTSGEETQYF
DNA: TGTGCCAGCAGCCGGGCCGGGACTAGCGGAGAAGAGACCCAGTACTTC
D: TRBD2
J: TRBJ2-5
size: many
V: TRBV7-2

CDR3: CASSESGNTIYF
DNA: TGTGCCAGCAGTGAATCTGGAAACACCATATATTTT
D: .
J: TRBJ1-3
size: .
V: TRBV2

CDR3: CASSVALAGLYEQYF
DNA: TGTGCCAGCAGCGTAGCCCTAGCGGGACTGTACGAGCAGTACTTC
D: TRBD2
J: TRBJ2-7
size: many
V: TRBV7-2

CDR3: CSAVGPDPDQPQHF
DNA: TGCAGTGCTGTGGGCCCAGACCCCGATCAGCCCCAGCATTTT
D: .
J: TRBJ1-5
size: few
V: TRBV20-1

CDR3: CASRSTGTGTDKQYF
DNA: TGTGCCAGTAGATCGACCGGGACAGGGACAGATAAGCAGTATTTT
D: TRBD1
J: TRBJ2-3
size: .
V: TRBV19

CDR3: CSVEQGDKAFF
DNA: TGCAGCGTTGAACAGGGCGATAAAGCTTTCTTT
D: .
J: TRBJ1-1
size: .
V: TRBV29-1

CDR3: CASSPTPGETQYF
DNA: TGTGCCAGCTCACCGACCCCGGGGGAGACCCAGTACTTC
D: .
J: TRBJ2-5
size: few
V: TRBV18

CDR3: CASSLVPASTQDEQFF
DNA: TGTGCCAGCAGCTTAGTTCCAGCAAGCACCCAGGATGAGCAGTTCTTC
D: .
J: TRBJ2-1
size: .
V: TRBV7-2

CDR3: CATLGRGRFSNTEAFF
DNA: TGTGCCACCCTGGGCAGGGGTAGGTTTTCGAACACTGAAGCTTTCTTT
D: .
J: TRBJ1-1
size: many
V: TRBV28

CDR3: CASSPRTSGFDEQYF
DNA: TGTGCCAGCAGCCCACGGACTAGCGGGTTCGACGAGCAGTACTTC
D: TRBD2
J: TRBJ2-7
size: few
V: TRBV4-2

CDR3: CSAYGQGGYQPKHF
DNA: TGCAGCGCTTATGGACAGGGGGGGTATCAGCCCAAGCATTTT
D: TRBD1
J: TRBJ1-5
size: .
V: TRBV20-1

CDR3: CASSLREADTQYF
DNA: TGTGCCAGCAGTTTAAGGGAAGCAGATACGCAGTATTTT
D: .
J: TRBJ2-3
size: many
V: TRBV27